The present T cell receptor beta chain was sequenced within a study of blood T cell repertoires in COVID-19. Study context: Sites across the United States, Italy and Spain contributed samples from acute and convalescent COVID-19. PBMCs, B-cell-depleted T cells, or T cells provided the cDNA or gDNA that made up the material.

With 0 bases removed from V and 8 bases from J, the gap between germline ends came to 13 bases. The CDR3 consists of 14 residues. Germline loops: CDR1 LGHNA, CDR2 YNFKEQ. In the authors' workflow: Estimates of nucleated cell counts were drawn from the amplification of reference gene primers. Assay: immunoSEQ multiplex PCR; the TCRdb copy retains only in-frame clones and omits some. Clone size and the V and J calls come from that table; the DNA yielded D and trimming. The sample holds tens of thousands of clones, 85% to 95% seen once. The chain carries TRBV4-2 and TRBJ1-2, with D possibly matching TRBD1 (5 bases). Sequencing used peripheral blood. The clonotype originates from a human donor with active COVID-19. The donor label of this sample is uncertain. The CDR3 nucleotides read TGTGCCAGCAGCCAAGATCGTGGGGGGTACGGCTACACCTTC. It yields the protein CASSQDRGGYGYTF.